This is a list of T cell receptor beta chains from one sample in a study of regulatory T cells in long-lasting Graves disease. TCRdb reprocessed the multiplex PCR reads with MiXCR, giving one entry per CDR3 protein. Among some 330,000 distinct CDR3 sequences, roughly 25% were seen once, and the ten largest hold approximately 30%. The source material was peripheral blood mononuclear cells (PBMCs), sampled when the disease was refractory, from a patient treated with antithyroid drugs. The source is a woman in her 40s with Graves disease. Each CDR3 is given without its conserved first and last residue. Clone size is not always given. Where it is, it says once, few, many or a class for expanded clones.

V,size,J,CDR3
TRBV6-1,-,TRBJ1-4,ASRPWDRGNEKLF
TRBV7-9,few,TRBJ2-2,ASSPDPAELF
TRBV20-1,few,TRBJ1-1,SAPDPGYQSGTEAF
TRBV7-9,-,TRBJ1-1,ASSPGGSVEAF
TRBV12-3/TRBV12-4,many,TRBJ1-2,ASSLETSQGYGYT
TRBV6-1,many,TRBJ1-1,ASSPFTGGTEAF
TRBV20-1,few,TRBJ2-2,SLREDGTGELF
TRBV6-4,-,TRBJ2-3,ASSYGAGVTDTQY
TRBV28,many,TRBJ1-1,ASSSRFTEAF
TRBV6-1,many,TRBJ2-2,ASGGPRWDTGELF
TRBV27,few,TRBJ2-7,ARGRGGSYEQY
TRBV7-2,-,TRBJ1-4,ASRARVNEKLF
TRBV29-1,many,TRBJ2-5,SVETLAKGETQY
TRBV19,few,TRBJ2-7,ASSSTGQGIYEQY
TRBV7-9,-,TRBJ1-3,ASSAGTGDLSGNTIY
TRBV7-3,many,TRBJ2-7,ASSLKRRTIYEQY
TRBV12-3/TRBV12-4,many,TRBJ2-7,ASSRRAHEQY